These 16 T cell receptor beta chains came from one sample sequenced in a study of graft-versus-host responses after intestinal transplantation (dated by TCRdb to 2020 to 2023). The library was produced with the immunoSEQ multiplex PCR assay. TCRdb limited this immuneACCESS table to in-frame rearrangements with V and J called. A share of clones is missing; checked studies link under half to unresolved V genes, and the rest is unexplained. The sample table shows about 40,000 clones, and more than 80% are seen once. The leading ten clones occupy about 2.1% of the sample. The sequenced sample was PBMCs, obtained 300 to 320 days after intestinal transplant. The receptors were sampled from a human patient who received an intestinal transplant, so some T cells may come from the graft donor.

The chain has TRBV28 and TRBJ2-1; TRBD2 aligns across 10 bases. This CDR3 is 15 amino acids long. Germline trimming cut 2 bases from V and 5 bases from J; bases unmatched to any gene: 3. The V gene's germline CDR1 is MDHEN and CDR2 SYDVKM. The CDR3 region has the DNA TGTGCCAGCAGTTTACTAGCGGGAGAGGACAATGAGCAGTTCTTC. This encodes CASSLLAGEDNEQFF.

The genes are TRBV4-1 and TRBJ2-6; D is perhaps TRBD1 or TRBD2 (6 bases each). Deletions cut 2 bases from V and 4 bases from J, with 24 bases between. The CDR3 is 20 amino acids. The germline V gene encodes CDR1 MGHRA and CDR2 YSYEKL. CDR3 DNA sequence: TGCGCCAGCAGCCAACCCCTTTGGAGAACCCCCGGGGGCGGGGCCAACGTCCTGACTTTC. Its protein is CASSQPLWRTPGGGANVLTF.

This clone was counted only a few times. The J gene is TRBJ2-3, the V gene TRBV28, with 10 bases aligning to TRBD2. The V gene end was trimmed by 3 bases and the J gene end by 6 bases; junction bases not matched to a gene: 3. Germline V gene data show CDR1 as MDHEN and CDR2 as SYDVKM. This CDR3 spans 14 amino acids. The CDR3 region has the DNA TGTGCCAGCAGTTTCGGGACTAGCGTGGATACGCAGTATTTT. It yields the protein CASSFGTSVDTQYF. The full variable domain, in which reference TRBV28 and TRBJ2-3 provide the parts outside the CDR3, is DVKVTQSSRYLVKRTGEKVFLECVQDMDHENMFWYRQDPGLGLRLIYFSYDVKMKEKGDIPEGYSVSREKKERFSLILESASTNQTSMYLCASSFGTSVDTQYFGPGTRLTVL.

This sequence joins TRBV7-8 and TRBJ1-1; a weak D match, TRBD1 (5 bases). The germline V gene has CDR1 SGHVS and CDR2 FQNEAQ. This CDR3 has 13 amino acids. V lost 1 base, J lost 5 bases, and 8 bases lay in between. The DNA of the CDR3 is TGTGCCAGCAGCTTAGTTCGGGGGACTGAAGCTTTCTTT. Translated: CASSLVRGTEAFF.

A single count supports this clone. The chain employs TRBV7-3 and TRBJ2-1, with TRBD2 matching 14 bases. Looked up from germline, CDR1 is SGHTA and CDR2 is FQGTGA. This CDR3 has 16 amino acids. The V and J ends lost 2 bases and 6 bases, in that order; junction bases with no gene match: 3. This CDR3 is CASSLGTSGRANEQFF. CDR3 bases: TGTGCCAGCAGCTTAGGGACTAGCGGGAGAGCCAATGAGCAGTTCTTC.

V gene TRBV5-1 combines with J gene TRBJ2-6; D not resolved. Per germline, CDR1 SGHRS and CDR2 YFSETQ. V lost 2 bases, J lost 0 bases, and 3 bases lay in between. This CDR3 spans 14 amino acids. The DNA of the CDR3 is TGCGCCAGCAGCTTCAGCTCTGGGGCCAACGTCCTGACTTTC. This codes for CASSFSSGANVLTF.

CDR3 DNA sequence: TGTGCCAGCAGCTTAGCCGGGACAGGCAACGAGCAGTACTTC. It codes for CASSLAGTGNEQYF. The rearrangement joins TRBV7-9 to TRBJ2-7; 8 nucleotides match TRBD1. CDR3 length: 14 amino acids. V dropped 0 bases and J dropped 5; count of bases not matched to a gene: 3. CDR1 and CDR2 from the germline V gene are SEHNR and FQNEAQ (reference sequence). The full variable domain, its missing parts supplied by reference TRBV7-9 and TRBJ2-7, is DTGVSQNPRHKITKRGQNVTFRCDPISEHNRLYWYRQTLGQGPEFLTYFQNEAQLEKSRLLSDRFSAERPKGSFSTLEIQRTEQGDSAMYLCASSLAGTGNEQYFGPGTRLTVT.

The chain couples TRBV18 to TRBJ1-4; D is undetermined. Germline CDR1 is KGHSH and CDR2 is LQKENI. Trimming shortened V by 6 bases and J by 6 bases, and 11 bases separated the two germline ends. The CDR3 is 13 residues long. CDR3 amino acids: CASSQRRDEKLFF. DNA for the CDR3: TGTGCCAGCTCCCAACGGAGGGATGAAAAACTGTTTTTT.

The rearrangement uses TRBV25-1 and TRBJ1-3, with a weak D call TRBD1 (6 bases). This CDR3 comprises 18 residues. V lost 2 bases, J lost 0 bases, and 17 bases lay in between. Germline V gives CDR1 MGHDK, CDR2 SYGVNS. CDR3 in amino acids: CASSERGGTPSSGNTIYF. The CDR3 coding sequence is TGTGCCAGCAGTGAAAGGGGGGGGACACCCAGCTCTGGAAACACCATATATTTT.

The chain carries TRBV9 and TRBJ2-3, with TRBD2 matching over 13 bases. Looked up from germline, CDR1 is SGDLS and CDR2 is YYNGEE. V lost 0 bases and J lost 0; bases outside the gene matches: 7. CDR3 length: 19 residues. CDR3 coding DNA: TGTGCCAGCAGCGTAGGGACTAGCGGGAGCCTACCTAGCACAGATACGCAGTATTTT. Its protein product is CASSVGTSGSLPSTDTQYF. Full variable domain (rest looked up from reference TRBV9 and TRBJ2-3): DSGVTQTPKHLITATGQRVTLRCSPRSGDLSVYWYQQSLDQGLQFLIQYYNGEERAKGNILERFSAQQFPDLHSELNLSSLELGDSALYFCASSVGTSGSLPSTDTQYFGPGTRLTVL.

This sequence joins TRBV11-2 and TRBJ2-7; possible D gene TRBD2, 6 bases. Trimming cost V 6 bases and J 0 bases, with 9 bases left between them. Germline V gene sequence: CDR1 SGHAT, CDR2 FQNNGV. The CDR3 has 13 amino acids. CDR3 nucleotides: TGTGCCAGCAGTCGCGGGATCTCCTACGAGCAGTACTTC. Translating gives CASSRGISYEQYF.

The chain combines TRBV5-1 with TRBJ1-5; D unclear. V lost 0 bases, J lost 3 bases, and 4 bases lay in between. This CDR3 is 13 amino acids long. The germline gives CDR1 SGHRS, CDR2 YFSETQ. The CDR3 spells CASSLDLNQPQHF. Written as DNA, the CDR3 is TGCGCCAGCAGCTTGGACCTCAATCAGCCCCAGCATTTT.

Comment on this clone: With only one base between it and a far larger clone, this is likely a read error. V usage is TRBV28 and J usage is TRBJ1-2; TRBD1 might be the D (6 bases). Germline V gene data show CDR1 as MDHEN and CDR2 as SYDVKM. V lost 5 bases and J 8 bases, leaving 18 bases between the germline ends. This CDR3 region has 14 residues. The CDR3 bases are TGTGCCAGCAGTAATGCCGGGACAATCAACGGCTACACCTTC. Its protein is CASSNAGTINGYTF.

This chain joins TRBV28 and TRBJ2-6, with 9 bases identical to TRBD2. V lost 6 bases to trimming and J lost 0 bases; unmatched junction nucleotides: 6. Germline-derived CDR1 and CDR2 are MDHEN and SYDVKM. The CDR3 is 17 amino acids. CDR3 sequence: CASRGTSPSSGANVLTF. For the CDR3, the DNA is TGTGCCAGCAGGGGGACTAGCCCGAGCTCTGGGGCCAACGTCCTGACTTTC.

The chain recombines TRBV19 with TRBJ2-7, with 12 positions matching TRBD2. The CDR3 loop spans 15 amino acids. Unmatched junction bases numbered 1, after V lost 2 bases and J lost 2 bases. CDR1 LNHDA and CDR2 SQIVND come from the germline V gene (reference sequence). The CDR3 loop reads CASSITSGRPYEQYF. The DNA of the CDR3 is TGTGCCAGTAGTATAACTAGCGGGAGGCCCTACGAGCAGTACTTC.

The V call is TRBV6-5, the J call TRBJ1-1; 7 nucleotides match TRBD1. Germline CDR1 and CDR2: MNHEY and SVGAGI. The CDR3 loop spans 16 amino acids. With 4 bases clipped from V and 1 base from J, the junction kept 9 bases outside the gene matches. The CDR3 DNA sequence: TGTGCCAGCAGTTCGCCCCGGGACAGAGGGAACACTGAAGCTTTCTTT. This translates into CASSSPRDRGNTEAFF.